The 32 T cell receptor beta chains listed next were all sequenced from one sample in a study of PD-1 blockade in mismatch repair-deficient tumors. Sequencing was performed with immunoSEQ multiplex PCR; in TCRdb, only in-frame clones are kept and a portion is missing. The sample records about 130,000 clones, around nine tenths being singletons. This specimen was peripheral blood, taken approximately 71 weeks after starting pembrolizumab. These receptor sequences come from an adult with mismatch repair-deficient cancer.

The chain combines TRBV27 with TRBJ2-5, with D perhaps TRBD1 or TRBD2 (5 bases each). Germline V gene lookup returns CDR1 MNHEY and CDR2 SMNVEV (reference sequence). This CDR3 is 15 amino acids long. Trimming removed 8 bases from V and 5 bases from J, with 21 bases in between. CDR3 amino acids: CASGGNSDIKETQYF. CDR3 sequence (DNA): TGTGCCAGCGGGGGAAACTCGGACATTAAGGAGACCCAGTACTTC.

The V gene is TRBV6-4, the J gene TRBJ1-2, with D perhaps TRBD1 (6 bases). V was shortened by 2 bases and J by 8 bases, with 15 bases between the two germline ends. The V gene's germline CDR1 is MRHNA and CDR2 SNTAGT. This CDR3 is 14 amino acids long. The DNA of the CDR3 is TGTGCCAGCAGTGACGGGACACCGTCTAGGGGCTACACCTTC. The encoded protein is CASSDGTPSRGYTF.

The rearrangement joins TRBV6-1 to TRBJ1-2, with TRBD1 identical over 7 bases. J lost 4 bases, V lost 2 bases, and 7 bases had no gene match. There are 15 residues in the CDR3. In germline, CDR1 is MNHNS, CDR2 SASEGT. The CDR3 sequence is CASSELKGAVYGYTF. CDR3 DNA: TGTGCCAGCAGTGAATTAAAGGGGGCGGTCTATGGCTACACCTTC.

The chain has TRBV15 and TRBJ1-4; D is unclear. The CDR3 covers 14 residues. The germline V gene has CDR1 LNHNV and CDR2 YYDKDF (reference sequence). V lost 2 bases and J lost 6, with 10 bases in between. Here the CDR3 DNA reads TGTGCCACCAGCAGACGCTTAGCCTATGAAAAACTGTTTTTT. It yields the protein CATSRRLAYEKLFF.

V usage is TRBV7-9 and J usage is TRBJ2-5, with 14 bases aligning to TRBD2. Germline V gene data show CDR1 as SEHNR and CDR2 as FQNEAQ (reference sequence). The CDR3 covers 17 residues. Trimming removed 5 bases from V and 3 bases from J; junction bases left unmatched: 8. The CDR3 DNA reads TGTGCCAGCAGCCCGGGACTAGCGGGAGCGCGGAAAGAGACCCAGTACTTC. Amino acid sequence: CASSPGLAGARKETQYF.

The V call is TRBV18, the J call TRBJ2-1; 9 bases agree with TRBD1. The CDR3 runs 14 residues. The V segment lost 5 bases and the J segment 5 bases; nucleotides outside the gene matches: 4. Germline CDR1 and CDR2: KGHSH and LQKENI. CDR3 DNA sequence: TGTGCCAGCTCAGCACGGACAGGGGACAATGAGCAGTTCTTC. Amino acid sequence: CASSARTGDNEQFF.

Only a few counts were recorded for this clone. The gene calls are TRBV6-1 and TRBJ2-7; D call uncertain. The CDR3 extends over 10 amino acids. V was clipped by 8 bases and J by 4 bases, with 6 bases between them. Looked up from germline, CDR1 is MNHNS and CDR2 is SASEGT. The CDR3, as DNA: TGTGCCAGCGGGCCATACGAGCAGTACTTC. Encoded protein: CASGPYEQYF.

The chain carries TRBV21-1 and TRBJ2-1; the table's TRBD1 call for D was not verified on the DNA. TRBV21-1 is tagged as a pseudogene. The CDR3 sequence is 16 residues long. The CDR3 DNA sequence: TGTGCCAGCAGCAAAGAGGGCTGGGACAGGGTTGATGAGCAGTTCTTC. Amino acid sequence: CASSKEGWDRVDEQFF.

This clone has only one observation. The rearrangement joins TRBV18 to TRBJ2-4; 7 nucleotides line up with TRBD2. CDR1 and CDR2 (germline): KGHSH, LQKENI. The CDR3 length is 14 residues. J lost 4 bases, V lost 1 base, and 1 base had no gene match. The CDR3 loop reads CASSPRGLKNIQYF. The CDR3 coding sequence is TGTGCCAGCTCACCACGGGGACTAAAAAACATTCAGTACTTC.

This clone was recorded only once. The chain carries TRBV6-5 and TRBJ1-2; no firm D call. In germline, CDR1 is MNHEY, CDR2 SVGAGI. CDR3 length: 15 residues. The V and J ends lost 0 bases and 2 bases respectively, with 10 bases between them. The CDR3 protein is CASSYSAAANYGYTF. For the CDR3, the DNA is TGTGCCAGCAGTTACTCGGCGGCAGCAAACTATGGCTACACCTTC.

As for this clone: Other DNA sequences in the sample encode the same CDR3. The rearrangement links TRBV18 to TRBJ2-1; D remains ambiguous. Between the trimmed V and J ends, which lost 3 bases and 0 bases, there was a span of 9 bases. Germline values: CDR1 KGHSH, CDR2 LQKENI. The CDR3 consists of 15 residues. The CDR3 reads CASSPGMSSYNEQFF. In DNA, the CDR3 is TGTGCCAGCTCACCGGGAATGAGCTCCTACAATGAGCAGTTCTTC.

This rearrangement joins TRBV27 to TRBJ1-4; D unresolved. This CDR3 has 15 residues. Germline V CDR1 and CDR2: MNHEY, SMNVEV (reference sequence). V lost 6 bases to trimming and J lost 0 bases, with 11 bases between them. This CDR3 reads CASRRGRTTNEKLFF. The CDR3 DNA is TGTGCCAGCAGACGAGGACGTACAACTAATGAAAAACTGTTTTTT.

The rearrangement uses TRBV9 and TRBJ1-2, with D unresolved. This CDR3 has 15 residues. CDR1 is SGDLS and CDR2 is YYNGEE in the germline V gene. V was shortened by 0 bases and J by 0 bases, with 9 bases between the two germline ends. As DNA, the CDR3 is TGTGCCAGCAGCGTAGGGGCAGAACCTAACTATGGCTACACCTTC. This translates into CASSVGAEPNYGYTF.

This rearrangement joins TRBV2 to TRBJ1-1; D may be TRBD1 (5 bases). The germline CDR1 and CDR2 sequences are SNHLY and FYNNEI. The germline V and J ends were trimmed by 11 bases and 0 bases, with 13 bases remaining between them. This CDR3 contains 13 residues. The CDR3 nucleotides are TGTGCCTCTCGGGGGAAATTGAACACTGAAGCTTTCTTT. Residues: CASRGKLNTEAFF.

V and J are TRBV11-3 and TRBJ2-3; perhaps TRBD1 as D (5 bases). Looked up from germline, CDR1 is SGHNT and CDR2 is YENEEA. V was cut by 2 bases and J by 2 bases, with 14 bases left in between. The CDR3 has 16 residues. CDR3 DNA sequence: TGTGCCAGCAGCTTATCCCAGGGAAAACACACAGATACGCAGTATTTT. This codes for CASSLSQGKHTDTQYF.

This clone was observed a single time. CDR3 nucleotide sequence: TGTGCCAGCAGCCCGTCCCAAATGAGACTAGCGGAAGAGACCCAGTACTTC. Its translation is CASSPSQMRLAEETQYF. The rearrangement links TRBV9 to TRBJ2-5; 9 nucleotides match TRBD2. Germline values: CDR1 SGDLS, CDR2 YYNGEE. CDR3 length: 17 residues. J lost 3 bases, V lost 4 bases, and 13 bases had no gene match.

The chain joins TRBV27 to TRBJ2-7; 9 bases map to TRBD1. J lost 3 bases, V lost 6 bases, and 12 bases had no gene match. The CDR3 covers 16 residues. CDR1 is MNHEY, CDR2 SMNVEV, per germline (reference sequence). Here the CDR3 reads CASSSAGGTGIYEQYF. In DNA, the CDR3 is TGTGCCAGCAGCTCGGCAGGGGGGACAGGGATCTACGAGCAGTACTTC.

This clone was detected only once. The V gene is TRBV30, the J gene TRBJ2-7; 9 bases align to TRBD2. Germline V gene sequence: CDR1 GTSNPN, CDR2 SVGIG (reference sequence). The CDR3 loop spans 14 amino acids. J lost 0 bases, V lost 4 bases, and 4 bases had no gene match. The CDR3 loop reads CAWKRTSVSYEQYF. The CDR3 DNA sequence: TGTGCCTGGAAGAGGACTAGCGTCTCCTACGAGCAGTACTTC.

The chain combines TRBV29-1 with TRBJ1-1, with 9 bases fitting TRBD1. CDR1 is SQVTM and CDR2 is ANQGSEA in the germline V gene. The CDR3 extends over 14 amino acids. Trimming removed 0 bases from V and 6 bases from J; junction bases left unmatched: 5. The CDR3 loop reads CSVEEGTGSSEAFF. CDR3 sequence (DNA): TGCAGCGTTGAAGAAGGGACAGGGAGCTCTGAAGCTTTCTTT.

This CDR3 is CASSFRGRDTDTQYF. The CDR3 DNA is TGTGCCAGCAGCTTTCGGGGACGGGATACAGATACGCAGTATTTT. The V and J genes are TRBV11-3 and TRBJ2-3; D may correspond to TRBD1 or TRBD2 (5 bases each). The CDR3 length is 15 residues. Germline lookup yields CDR1 SGHNT and CDR2 YENEEA. The V gene lost 3 bases and the J gene lost 3 bases, with 13 bases spanning the gap.

The V gene is TRBV5-1, the J gene TRBJ2-7; TRBD1 agrees at 9 bases. This CDR3 spans 14 amino acids. Looked up from germline, CDR1 is SGHRS and CDR2 is YFSETQ. V shed 3 bases, J shed 2 bases, and the junction held 3 bases outside the gene matches. Here the CDR3 reads CASSWGTGTYEQYF. DNA for the CDR3: TGCGCCAGCAGCTGGGGGACAGGGACCTACGAGCAGTACTTC.

V gene TRBV7-9 combines with J gene TRBJ2-5; maybe TRBD2 (5 bases). With 3 bases removed from V and 2 bases from J, the gap between germline ends came to 10 bases. The germline V gene has CDR1 SEHNR and CDR2 FQNEAQ (reference sequence). The length of the CDR3 is 14 residues. DNA of the CDR3: TGTGCCAGCAGCTTGGAGGAGGCGCAAGAGACCCAGTACTTC. Residues: CASSLEEAQETQYF.

The chain employs TRBV7-9 and TRBJ2-7; D is possibly TRBD1 (7 bases). CDR1 SEHNR and CDR2 FQNEAQ come from the germline V gene (reference sequence). Trimming removed 4 bases from V and 1 base from J, with 23 bases in between. The CDR3 is 18 amino acids. The CDR3 protein is CASSSHAGPGQRSYEQYF. As DNA, the CDR3 is TGTGCCAGCAGCTCTCATGCGGGGCCGGGACAGCGGTCCTACGAGCAGTACTTC.

This clone was found a few times. The chain employs TRBV5-1 and TRBJ2-6, with a tentative D call TRBD1 (5 bases). V lost 3 bases and J lost 2, with 12 bases in between. The CDR3 runs to 16 residues. The germline gives CDR1 SGHRS, CDR2 YFSETQ. CDR3: CASSSTQGAGANVLTF. In nucleotides, the CDR3 is TGCGCCAGCAGCTCCACGCAGGGCGCTGGGGCCAACGTCCTGACTTTC.

V and J are TRBV13 and TRBJ1-1; D gene unclear. The length of the CDR3 is 14 residues. Between the trimmed V and J ends, which lost 6 bases and 2 bases, there was a span of 13 bases. CDR1 PRHDT and CDR2 FYEKMQ come from the germline V gene (reference sequence). CDR3 in amino acids: CASSFGRGNTEAFF. The CDR3 nucleotides read TGTGCCAGCAGTTTCGGCCGGGGAAACACTGAAGCTTTCTTT.

The chain carries TRBV27 and TRBJ2-1, with 7 bases lining up with TRBD1. This CDR3 spans 16 amino acids. After removal of 0 bases from V and 1 base from J, the junction contained 3 bases not matched to a gene. The germline V gene has CDR1 MNHEY and CDR2 SMNVEV (reference sequence). The chain's CDR3 is CASSLSPTGSYNEQFF. The CDR3 region has the DNA TGTGCCAGCAGTTTATCTCCGACAGGGTCCTACAATGAGCAGTTCTTC.

The V and J genes are TRBV19 and TRBJ2-7; 7 nucleotides align to TRBD1. After removal of 3 bases from V and 1 base from J, the junction contained 3 bases not matched to a gene. The germline V gene has CDR1 LNHDA and CDR2 SQIVND (reference sequence). The CDR3 runs 14 residues. CDR3 residues: CASSIGDSSYEQYF. Written as DNA, the CDR3 is TGTGCCAGTAGTATTGGGGACAGTTCCTACGAGCAGTACTTC.

The chain links TRBV27 to TRBJ2-5; D unresolved. In germline, CDR1 is MNHEY, CDR2 SMNVEV (reference sequence). The CDR3 covers 14 residues. V was pared by 3 bases and J by 2 bases, with 10 bases between. In nucleotides, the CDR3 is TGTGCCAGCAGTTTTACAGATCGACAAGAGACCCAGTACTTC. Translation: CASSFTDRQETQYF.

CDR3 protein: CASSLGLQDYNEQFF. The CDR3 DNA follows: TGTGCCAGCAGCTTAGGACTGCAGGACTACAATGAGCAGTTCTTC. V gene TRBV5-4 combines with J gene TRBJ2-1; weak D call: TRBD2 (5 bases). The CDR3 has 15 residues. From germline, CDR1 is SGHNT and CDR2 YYREEE (reference sequence). V shed 2 bases and J shed 3 bases, with 12 bases lying between them.

The chain uses TRBV5-1 and TRBJ2-2, with D possibly matching TRBD2 (5 bases). The germline V gene encodes CDR1 SGHRS and CDR2 YFSETQ. The length of the CDR3 is 16 residues. V dropped 4 bases and J dropped 3 bases, with 16 bases sitting between them. The CDR3 bases are TGCGCCAGCAGCGACCCAGGCGGCGGGCACACCGGGGAGCTGTTTTTT. It is translated as CASSDPGGGHTGELFF.

The V and J genes are TRBV10-3 and TRBJ2-2; perhaps TRBD2 as D (6 bases). V lost 4 bases and J 5 bases, leaving 17 bases between the germline ends. The CDR3 runs 16 residues. Per germline, CDR1 ENHRY and CDR2 SYGVKD. The CDR3, as DNA: TGTGCCATCAGTGGTCTCGGCGACGGGGGTACCGGGGAGCTGTTTTTT. Its protein is CAISGLGDGGTGELFF.

J is TRBJ2-7 and V is TRBV7-2, with TRBD2 matching over 7 bases. The germline V gene has CDR1 SGHTA and CDR2 FQGNSA. The V and J ends lost 5 bases and 4 bases, in that order; junction bases with no gene match: 5. The CDR3 contains 13 residues. CDR3 nucleotide sequence: TGTGCCAGCAGCCGTAGCGGGCCGTACGAGCAGTACTTC. Encoded protein: CASSRSGPYEQYF.